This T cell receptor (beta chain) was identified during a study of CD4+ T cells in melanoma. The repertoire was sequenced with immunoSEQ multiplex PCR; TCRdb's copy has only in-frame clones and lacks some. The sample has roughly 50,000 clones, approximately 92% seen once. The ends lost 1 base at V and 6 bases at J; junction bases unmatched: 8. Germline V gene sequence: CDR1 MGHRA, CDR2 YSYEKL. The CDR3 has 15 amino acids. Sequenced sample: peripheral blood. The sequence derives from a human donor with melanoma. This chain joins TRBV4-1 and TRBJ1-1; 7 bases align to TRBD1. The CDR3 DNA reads TGCGCCAGCAGCCAAGGCGAATGGGACAGCTCTGAAGCTTTCTTT. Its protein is CASSQGEWDSSEAFF.